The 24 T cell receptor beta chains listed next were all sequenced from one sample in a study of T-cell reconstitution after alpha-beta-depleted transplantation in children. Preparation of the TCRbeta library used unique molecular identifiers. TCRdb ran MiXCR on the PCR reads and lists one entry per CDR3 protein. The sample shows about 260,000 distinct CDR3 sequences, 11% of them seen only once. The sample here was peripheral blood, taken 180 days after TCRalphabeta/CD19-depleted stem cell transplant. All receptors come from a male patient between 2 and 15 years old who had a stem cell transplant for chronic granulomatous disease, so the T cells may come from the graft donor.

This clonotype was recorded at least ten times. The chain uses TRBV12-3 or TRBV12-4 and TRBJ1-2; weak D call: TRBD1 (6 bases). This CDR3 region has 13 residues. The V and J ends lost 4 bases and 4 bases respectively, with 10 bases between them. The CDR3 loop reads CASSSDRTYGYTF. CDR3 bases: TGTGCCAGCAGTTCCGACAGGACCTATGGCTACACCTTC.

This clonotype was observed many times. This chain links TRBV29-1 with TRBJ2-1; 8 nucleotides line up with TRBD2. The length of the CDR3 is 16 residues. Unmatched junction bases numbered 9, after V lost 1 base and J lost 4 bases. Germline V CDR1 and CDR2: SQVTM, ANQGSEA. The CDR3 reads CSVEGLSSGAYNEQFF. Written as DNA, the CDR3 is TGCAGCGTTGAAGGGCTCAGTAGCGGGGCGTACAATGAGCAGTTCTTC.

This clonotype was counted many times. The CDR3 coding sequence is TGTGCCAGCAGCTTAGTCGGGGGAGGGGGGGATCAGCCCCAGCATTTT. It translates to CASSLVGGGGDQPQHF. This chain connects TRBV7-2 to TRBJ1-5; weak D call: TRBD1 (6 bases). This CDR3 comprises 16 residues. Between the trimmed V and J ends, which lost 1 base and 5 bases, there was a span of 15 bases. CDR1 is SGHTA, CDR2 FQGNSA, per germline.

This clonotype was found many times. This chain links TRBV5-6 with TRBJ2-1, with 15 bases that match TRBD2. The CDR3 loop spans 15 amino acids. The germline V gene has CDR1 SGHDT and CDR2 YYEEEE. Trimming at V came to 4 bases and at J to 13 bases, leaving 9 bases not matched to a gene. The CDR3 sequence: CASSPGGLAGGTQFF. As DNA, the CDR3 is TGTGCCAGCAGCCCGGGGGGACTAGCGGGAGGAACCCAGTTCTTC.

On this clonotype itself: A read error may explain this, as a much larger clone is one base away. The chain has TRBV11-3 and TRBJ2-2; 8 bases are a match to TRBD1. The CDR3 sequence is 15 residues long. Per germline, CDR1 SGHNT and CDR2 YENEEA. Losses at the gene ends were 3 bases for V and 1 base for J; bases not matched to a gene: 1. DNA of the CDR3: TGTGCCAGCAGCTTCGGGACAGGGAACACCGGGGAGCTGTTTTTT. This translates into CASSFGTGNTGELFF.

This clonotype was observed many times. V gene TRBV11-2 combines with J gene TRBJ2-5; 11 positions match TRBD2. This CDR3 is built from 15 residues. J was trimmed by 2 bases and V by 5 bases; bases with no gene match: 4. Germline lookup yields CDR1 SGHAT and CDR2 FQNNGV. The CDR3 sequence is CASSRLAGTQETQYF. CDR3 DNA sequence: TGTGCCAGCAGCAGACTAGCGGGGACACAAGAGACCCAGTACTTC.

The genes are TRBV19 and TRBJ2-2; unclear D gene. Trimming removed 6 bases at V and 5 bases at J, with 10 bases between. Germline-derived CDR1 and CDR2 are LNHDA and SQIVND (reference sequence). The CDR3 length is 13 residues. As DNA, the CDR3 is TGTGCCAGTAGCCATCTCGGTACCGGGGAGCTGTTTTTT. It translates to CASSHLGTGELFF.

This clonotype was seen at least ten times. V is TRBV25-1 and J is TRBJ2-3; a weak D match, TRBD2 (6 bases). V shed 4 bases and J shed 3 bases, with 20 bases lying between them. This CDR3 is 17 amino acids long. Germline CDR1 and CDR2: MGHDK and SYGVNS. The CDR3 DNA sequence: TGTGCCAGCAGTGCGATTACTGGGGGGATTGTTACAGATACGCAGTATTTT. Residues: CASSAITGGIVTDTQYF.

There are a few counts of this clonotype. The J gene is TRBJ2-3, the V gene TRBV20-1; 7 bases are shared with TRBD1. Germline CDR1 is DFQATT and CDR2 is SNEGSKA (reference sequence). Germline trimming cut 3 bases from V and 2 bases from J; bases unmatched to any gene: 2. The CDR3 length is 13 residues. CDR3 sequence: CSARGQNTDTQYF. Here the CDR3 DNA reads TGCAGTGCTAGGGGACAGAACACAGATACGCAGTATTTT.

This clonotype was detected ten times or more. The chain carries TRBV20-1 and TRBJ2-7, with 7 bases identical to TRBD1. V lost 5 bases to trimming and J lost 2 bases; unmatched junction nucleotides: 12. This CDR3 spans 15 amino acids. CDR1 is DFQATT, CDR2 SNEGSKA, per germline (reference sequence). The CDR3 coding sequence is TGCAGTGCTTGGCCTCCGGGACAGTTACCCTACGAGCAGTACTTC. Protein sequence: CSAWPPGQLPYEQYF.

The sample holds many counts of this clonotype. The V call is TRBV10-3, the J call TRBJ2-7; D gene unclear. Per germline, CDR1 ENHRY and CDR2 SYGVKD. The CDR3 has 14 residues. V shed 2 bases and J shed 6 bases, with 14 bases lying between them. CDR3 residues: CAISEMKVIGEQYF. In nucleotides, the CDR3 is TGTGCCATCAGTGAGATGAAGGTTATAGGCGAGCAGTACTTC.

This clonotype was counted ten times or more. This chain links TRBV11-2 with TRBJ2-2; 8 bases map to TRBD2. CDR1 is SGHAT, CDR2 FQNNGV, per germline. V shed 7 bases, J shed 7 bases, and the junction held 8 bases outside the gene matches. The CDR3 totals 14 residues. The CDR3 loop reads CASTVLADHGELFF. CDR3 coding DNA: TGTGCCAGCACCGTACTAGCGGATCACGGGGAGCTGTTTTTT.

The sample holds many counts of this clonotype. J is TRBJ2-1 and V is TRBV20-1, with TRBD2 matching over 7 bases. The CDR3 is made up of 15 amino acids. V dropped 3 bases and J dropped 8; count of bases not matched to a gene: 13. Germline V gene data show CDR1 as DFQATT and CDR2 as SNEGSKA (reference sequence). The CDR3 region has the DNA TGCAGTGCTAGTGTGGTAGCGGGTCTAGGGTATGAGCAGTTCTTC. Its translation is CSASVVAGLGYEQFF.

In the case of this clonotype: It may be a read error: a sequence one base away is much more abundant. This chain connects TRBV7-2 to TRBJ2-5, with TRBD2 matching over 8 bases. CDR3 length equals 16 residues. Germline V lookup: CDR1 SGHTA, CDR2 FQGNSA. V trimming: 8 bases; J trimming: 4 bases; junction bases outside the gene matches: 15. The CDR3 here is CASGITGTSGGETQYF. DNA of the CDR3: TGTGCCAGCGGCATAACCGGGACTAGTGGGGGAGAGACCCAGTACTTC.

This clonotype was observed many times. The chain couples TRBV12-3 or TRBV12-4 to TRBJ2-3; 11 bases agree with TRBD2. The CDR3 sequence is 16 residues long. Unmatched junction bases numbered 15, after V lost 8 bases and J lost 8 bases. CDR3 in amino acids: CASDSARLAGSSTQYF. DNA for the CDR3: TGTGCCAGCGACTCAGCCCGACTAGCGGGAAGTTCTACGCAGTATTTT.

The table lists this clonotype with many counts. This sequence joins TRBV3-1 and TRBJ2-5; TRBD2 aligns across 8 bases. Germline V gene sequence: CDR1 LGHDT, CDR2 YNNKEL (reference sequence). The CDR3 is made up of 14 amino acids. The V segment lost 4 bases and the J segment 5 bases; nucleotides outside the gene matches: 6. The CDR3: CASSLRTSRETQYF. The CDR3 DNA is TGTGCCAGCAGCCTACGGACTAGCCGTGAGACCCAGTACTTC.

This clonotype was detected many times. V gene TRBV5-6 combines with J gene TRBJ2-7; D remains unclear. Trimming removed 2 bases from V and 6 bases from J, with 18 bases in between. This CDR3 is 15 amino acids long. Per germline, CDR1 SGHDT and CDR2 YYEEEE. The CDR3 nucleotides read TGTGCCAGCAGCTTCGTGCAAGCCCGTAATGCCGAGCAGTACTTC. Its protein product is CASSFVQARNAEQYF.

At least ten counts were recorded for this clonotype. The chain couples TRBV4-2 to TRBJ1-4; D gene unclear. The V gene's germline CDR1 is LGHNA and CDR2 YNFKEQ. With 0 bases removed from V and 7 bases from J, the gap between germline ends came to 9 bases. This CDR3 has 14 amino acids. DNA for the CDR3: TGTGCCAGCAGCCAAGACATCTGGGGTGAAAAACTGTTTTTT. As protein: CASSQDIWGEKLFF.

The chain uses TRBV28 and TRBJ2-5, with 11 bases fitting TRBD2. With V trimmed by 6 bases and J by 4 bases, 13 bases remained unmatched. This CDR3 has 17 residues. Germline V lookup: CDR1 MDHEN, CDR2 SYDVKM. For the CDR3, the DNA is TGTGCCAGCAGGTTACGGCTAGCGGGGGGCCTAGGAGAGACCCAGTACTTC. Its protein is CASRLRLAGGLGETQYF.

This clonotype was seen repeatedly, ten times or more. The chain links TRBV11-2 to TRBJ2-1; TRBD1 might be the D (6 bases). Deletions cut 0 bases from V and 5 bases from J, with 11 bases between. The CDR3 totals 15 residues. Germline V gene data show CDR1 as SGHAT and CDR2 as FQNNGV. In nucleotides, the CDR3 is TGTGCCAGCAGCTTAGAGGGACAACCTCACAATGAGCAGTTCTTC. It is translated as CASSLEGQPHNEQFF.

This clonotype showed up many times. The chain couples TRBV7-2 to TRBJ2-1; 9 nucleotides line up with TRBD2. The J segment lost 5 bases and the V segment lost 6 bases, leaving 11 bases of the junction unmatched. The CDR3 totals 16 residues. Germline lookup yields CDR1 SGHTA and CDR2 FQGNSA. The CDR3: CASRRKSGGPHNEQFF. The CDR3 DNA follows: TGTGCCAGCAGACGAAAGAGCGGGGGGCCCCACAATGAGCAGTTCTTC. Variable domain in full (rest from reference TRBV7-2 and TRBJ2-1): GAGVSQSPSNKVTEKGKDVELRCDPISGHTALYWYRQSLGQGLEFLIYFQGNSAPDKSGLPSDRFSAERTGGSVSTLTIQRTQQEDSAVYLCASRRKSGGPHNEQFFGPGTRLTVL.

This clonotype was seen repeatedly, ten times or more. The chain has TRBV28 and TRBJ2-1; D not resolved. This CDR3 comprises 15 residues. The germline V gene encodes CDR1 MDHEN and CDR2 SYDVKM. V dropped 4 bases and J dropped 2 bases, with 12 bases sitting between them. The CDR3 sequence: CASSSYTGPYNEQFF. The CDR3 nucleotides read TGTGCCAGCAGTTCCTACACCGGTCCCTACAATGAGCAGTTCTTC.

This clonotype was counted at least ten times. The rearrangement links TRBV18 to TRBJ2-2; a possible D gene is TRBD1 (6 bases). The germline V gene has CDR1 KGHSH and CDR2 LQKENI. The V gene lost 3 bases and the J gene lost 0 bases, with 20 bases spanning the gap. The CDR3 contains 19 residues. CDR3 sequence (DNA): TGTGCCAGCTCACCGCGTCCCCCGGTGGGGGCCTCGAACACCGGGGAGCTGTTTTTT. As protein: CASSPRPPVGASNTGELFF.

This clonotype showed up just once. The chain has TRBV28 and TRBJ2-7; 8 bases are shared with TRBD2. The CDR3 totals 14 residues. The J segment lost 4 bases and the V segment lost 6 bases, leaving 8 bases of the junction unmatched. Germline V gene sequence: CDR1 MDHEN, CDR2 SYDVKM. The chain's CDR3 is CASSLSGIPYEQYF. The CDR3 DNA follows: TGTGCCAGCAGCCTTAGCGGGATACCATACGAGCAGTACTTC.